This TCR beta chain appears in the sequencing data of a study of cytomegalovirus exposure and HLA in healthy donors. General observations from the study: In a later analysis, a missense DCLRE1C variant was linked to TCR beta V- and J-gene trimming.

The germline CDR1 and CDR2 sequences are MNHNS and SASEGT. The CDR3 spans 15 residues. V was trimmed by 6 bases and J by 7 bases, leaving 19 bases between them. This clone was counted between two and nine times. Its specificity is unknown. It was with 60 Vbeta and 13 Jbeta primers that the PCR ran. Using immunoSEQ multiplex PCR, the repertoire was profiled, and TCRdb retains in-frame clones only, with some absent. Among 150,000 to 250,000 clones listed, roughly 79% were seen once. Sequencing was performed on PBMCs. This receptor was taken from a man aged 30 to 45 in good health and CMV-seronegative. V is TRBV6-1 and J is TRBJ1-5; D possibly corresponds to TRBD1 (5 bases). This CDR3 is CASSPRQGIVQPQHF. CDR3 coding DNA: TGTGCCAGCAGCCCTCGGCAGGGTATCGTACAGCCCCAGCATTTT.